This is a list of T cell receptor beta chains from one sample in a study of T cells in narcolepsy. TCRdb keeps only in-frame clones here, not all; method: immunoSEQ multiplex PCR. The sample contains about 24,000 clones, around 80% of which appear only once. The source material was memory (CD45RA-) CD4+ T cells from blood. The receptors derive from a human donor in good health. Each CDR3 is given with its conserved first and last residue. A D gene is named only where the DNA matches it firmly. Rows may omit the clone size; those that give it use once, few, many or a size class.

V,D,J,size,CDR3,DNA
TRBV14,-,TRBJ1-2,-,CASSQELIIDRNGYTF,TGTGCCAGCAGCCAAGAGCTGATTATCGATCGTAATGGCTACACCTTC
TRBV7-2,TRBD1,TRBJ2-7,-,CASRRDRSSYEQYF,TGTGCCAGCAGACGGGACAGGAGCTCCTACGAGCAGTACTTC
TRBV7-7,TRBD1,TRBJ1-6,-,CASSPGTANSPLHF,TGTGCCAGCAGCCCCGGGACAGCTAATTCACCCCTCCACTTT
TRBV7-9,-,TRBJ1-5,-,CASSPWGRDQPQHF,TGTGCCAGCAGCCCCTGGGGGAGGGATCAGCCCCAGCATTTT
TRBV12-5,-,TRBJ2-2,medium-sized,CASGSRGRGTGELFF,TGTGCTAGTGGCTCCCGGGGGCGCGGCACCGGGGAGCTGTTTTTT
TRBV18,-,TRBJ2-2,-,CASSTGTGELFF,TGTGCCAGCTCAACCGGGACAGGGGAGCTGTTTTTT
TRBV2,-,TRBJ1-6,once,CASRPGRVYNSPLHF,TGTGCCAGCAGACCTGGCCGAGTTTATAATTCACCCCTCCACTTT
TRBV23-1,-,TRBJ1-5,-,CASSQGGHSNQPQHF,TGCGCCAGCAGTCAGGGAGGGCATAGCAATCAGCCCCAGCATTTT
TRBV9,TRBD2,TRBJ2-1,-,CASNPSGGLSYNEQFF,TGTGCCAGCAACCCCAGCGGGGGGCTATCCTACAATGAGCAGTTCTTC
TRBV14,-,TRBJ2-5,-,CASSQDGIVETQYF,TGTGCCAGCAGCCAAGATGGGATAGTGGAGACCCAGTACTTC
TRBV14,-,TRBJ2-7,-,CASSQETRQSYEQYF,TGTGCCAGCAGCCAAGAGACAAGGCAGTCCTACGAGCAGTACTTC
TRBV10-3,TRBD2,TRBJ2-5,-,CAISDLAGDGETQYF,TGTGCCATCAGTGACCTAGCGGGGGACGGGGAGACCCAGTACTTC
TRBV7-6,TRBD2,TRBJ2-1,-,CASSLGGTSYNEQFF,TGTGCCAGCAGCTTGGGGGGGACCTCCTACAATGAGCAGTTCTTC
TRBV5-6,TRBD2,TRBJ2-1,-,CASSYAGGAGNEQFF,TGTGCCAGCAGCTACGCGGGGGGGGCCGGGAATGAGCAGTTCTTC
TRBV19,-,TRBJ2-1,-,CASSIVGEQFF,TGTGCCAGTAGTATAGTTGGGGAGCAGTTCTTC
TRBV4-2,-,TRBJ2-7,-,CASSQKPRDPAYEQYF,TGTGCCAGCAGCCAAAAACCTCGGGACCCCGCCTACGAGCAGTACTTC
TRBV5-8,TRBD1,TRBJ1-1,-,CASSSTGRTGRLTEAFF,TGTGCCAGCAGCTCGACTGGAAGGACAGGGAGGCTAACTGAAGCTTTCTTT
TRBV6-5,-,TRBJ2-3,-,CASNMGPDTQYF,TGTGCCAGCAATATGGGCCCAGATACGCAGTATTTT
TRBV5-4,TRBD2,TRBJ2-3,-,CASSLGSGGAADTQYF,TGTGCCAGCAGCTTAGGTAGCGGGGGGGCCGCAGATACGCAGTATTTT
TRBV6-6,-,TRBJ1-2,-,CASSPGRVGVYGYTF,TGTGCCAGCAGCCCGGGCAGAGTAGGGGTCTATGGCTACACCTTC
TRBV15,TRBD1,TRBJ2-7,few,CATSRFGQGLNEQYF,TGTGCCACCAGCAGGTTCGGACAGGGATTAAACGAGCAGTACTTC
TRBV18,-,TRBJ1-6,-,CASSPSGRQLNSPLHF,TGTGCCAGCTCACCGTCGGGCCGGCAACTAAATTCACCCCTCCACTTT
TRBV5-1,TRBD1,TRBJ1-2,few,CASSPSPSQGAIANYGYTF,TGCGCCAGCAGTCCGAGCCCCTCGCAGGGGGCAATAGCTAACTATGGCTACACCTTC
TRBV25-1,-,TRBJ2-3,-,CASSDGHLTQYF,TGTGCCAGCAGTGACGGGCACCTTACGCAGTATTTT
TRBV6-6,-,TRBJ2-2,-,CASSSTRGTGELFF,TGTGCCAGCAGTTCTACGCGGGGCACCGGGGAGCTGTTTTTT
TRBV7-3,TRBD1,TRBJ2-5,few,CASSWDRGQQETQYF,TGTGCCAGCAGCTGGGACAGGGGGCAGCAAGAGACCCAGTACTTC
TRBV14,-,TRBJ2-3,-,CASSQEWQVTDTQYF,TGTGCCAGCAGCCAAGAGTGGCAGGTCACAGATACGCAGTATTTT
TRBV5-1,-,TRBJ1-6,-,CASSLAFGGISPLHF,TGCGCCAGCAGCTTGGCCTTTGGCGGGATTTCACCCCTCCACTTT
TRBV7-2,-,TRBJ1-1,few,CASSLDVTEAFF,TGTGCCAGCAGCTTAGATGTCACTGAAGCTTTCTTT
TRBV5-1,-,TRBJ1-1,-,CASSPDKGWGTEAFF,TGCGCCAGCAGCCCGGATAAGGGCTGGGGCACTGAAGCTTTCTTT
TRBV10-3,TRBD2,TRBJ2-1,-,CAISESWEGTEQFF,TGTGCCATCAGTGAGTCGTGGGAGGGGACGGAGCAGTTCTTC
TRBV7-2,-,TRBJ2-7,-,CASSLRHEQYF,TGTGCCAGCAGCTTACGGCACGAGCAGTACTTC
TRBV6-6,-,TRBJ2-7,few,CASRGTTTWLEQYF,TGTGCCAGCAGGGGTACAACCACTTGGTTGGAGCAGTACTTC
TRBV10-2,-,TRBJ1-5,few,CASTPGGLSEPQHF,TGCGCCAGCACCCCCGGCGGCTTATCAGAGCCCCAGCATTTT
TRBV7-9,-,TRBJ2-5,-,CASSEYQETQYF,TGTGCCAGCAGCGAGTACCAAGAGACCCAGTACTTC
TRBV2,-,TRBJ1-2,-,CASSEWENYGYTF,TGTGCCAGCAGTGAATGGGAGAACTATGGCTACACCTTC
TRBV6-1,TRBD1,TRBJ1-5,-,CASSEAAPSTGWGNQPQHF,TGTGCCAGCAGTGAAGCGGCCCCTTCGACAGGGTGGGGGAATCAGCCCCAGCATTTT
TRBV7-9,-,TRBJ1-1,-,CASSQDSMNTEAFF,TGTGCCAGCAGCCAGGACAGTATGAACACTGAAGCTTTCTTT
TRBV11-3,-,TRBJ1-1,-,CASSQGGETEAFF,TGTGCCAGCAGCCAGGGCGGGGAAACTGAAGCTTTCTTT
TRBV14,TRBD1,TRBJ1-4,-,CASSLTGGKGEKLFF,TGTGCCAGCAGCCTTACAGGGGGGAAAGGTGAAAAACTGTTTTTT
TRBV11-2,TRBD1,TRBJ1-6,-,CASSSSGQGNSPLHF,TGTGCCAGCAGCTCTTCTGGACAGGGGAATTCACCCCTCCACTTT
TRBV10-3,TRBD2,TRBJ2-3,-,CAISERGGSGADTQYF,TGTGCCATCAGTGAGCGGGGGGGTAGTGGTGCAGATACGCAGTATTTT
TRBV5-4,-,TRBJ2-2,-,CASTARTSNTGELFF,TGTGCCAGCACCGCCCGGACCTCGAACACCGGGGAGCTGTTTTTT
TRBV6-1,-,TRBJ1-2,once,CASSEGRLGYTF,TGTGCCAGCAGTGAGGGGAGACTTGGCTACACCTTC
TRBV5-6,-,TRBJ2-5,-,CASSSLQGGQETQYF,TGTGCCAGCAGCTCCCTACAGGGGGGGCAAGAGACCCAGTACTTC
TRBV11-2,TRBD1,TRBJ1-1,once,CASSSQGGMNTEAFF,TGTGCCAGCAGTTCTCAGGGGGGAATGAACACTGAAGCTTTCTTT
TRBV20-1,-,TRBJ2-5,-,CSASLEETQYF,TGCAGTGCTAGTCTAGAAGAGACCCAGTACTTC
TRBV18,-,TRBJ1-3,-,CASSRKSDFSGNTIYF,TGTGCCAGCTCTCGGAAGTCGGACTTCTCTGGAAACACCATATATTTT
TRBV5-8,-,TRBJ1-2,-,CASSLRDGYTF,TGTGCCAGCAGCTTGAGGGATGGCTACACCTTC
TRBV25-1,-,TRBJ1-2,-,CASSSAGSNYGYTF,TGTGCCAGCAGCTCCGCGGGATCTAACTATGGCTACACCTTC
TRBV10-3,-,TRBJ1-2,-,CATSNQGLANYGYTF,TGTGCCACATCGAACCAGGGATTAGCTAACTATGGCTACACCTTC
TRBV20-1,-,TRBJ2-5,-,CSARHQETQYF,TGCAGTGCTAGGCACCAAGAGACCCAGTACTTC
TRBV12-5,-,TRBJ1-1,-,CASGLVGTEAFF,TGTGCTAGTGGTTTGGTGGGCACTGAAGCTTTCTTT